This TCR beta chain appears in the sequencing data of a study of blood T cell repertoires in COVID-19. Background on the study: COVID-19 samples collected from the United States, Italy and Spain covered acute and convalescent phases. Sources were T cells, B-cell-depleted T cells, or PBMCs; the material itself was cDNA or gDNA.

This CDR3 has 15 residues. The ends lost 2 bases at V and 4 bases at J; junction bases unmatched: 2. Per the germline V gene, CDR1 is MNHNY and CDR2 is SVGAGI (reference sequence). Authors' analysis steps: Amplification from reference gene primers served as the basis for estimated nucleated cell counts. The table came from immunoSEQ multiplex PCR; TCRdb's copy has only in-frame clones and leaves some out. That table gives V, J and clone size, and the DNA gave D and trimming. This repertoire shows 300,000 to 400,000 clones, about 89% found once; its top ten account for about 7.8%. This receptor was identified in a woman between 50 and 59 years old who had recovered from COVID-19. This sequence joins TRBV6-6 and TRBJ1-4, with 9 nucleotides matching TRBD1. The source material was peripheral blood. CDR3 bases: TGTGCCAGCAGTTACCTGGGACAGGGTAATGAAAAACTGTTTTTT. This encodes CASSYLGQGNEKLFF.